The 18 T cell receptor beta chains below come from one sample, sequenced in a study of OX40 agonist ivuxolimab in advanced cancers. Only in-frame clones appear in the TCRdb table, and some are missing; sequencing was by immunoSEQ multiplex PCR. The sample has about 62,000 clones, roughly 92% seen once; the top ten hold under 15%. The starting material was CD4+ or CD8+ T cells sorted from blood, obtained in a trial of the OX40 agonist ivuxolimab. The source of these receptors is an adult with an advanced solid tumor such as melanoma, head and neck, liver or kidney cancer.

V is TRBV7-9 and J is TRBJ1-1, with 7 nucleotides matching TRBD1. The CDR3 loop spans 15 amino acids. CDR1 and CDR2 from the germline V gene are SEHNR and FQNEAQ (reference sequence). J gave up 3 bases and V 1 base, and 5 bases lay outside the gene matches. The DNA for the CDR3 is TGTGCCAGCAGCTTAGTCCCACAGGGGTACACTGAAGCTTTCTTT. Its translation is CASSLVPQGYTEAFF.

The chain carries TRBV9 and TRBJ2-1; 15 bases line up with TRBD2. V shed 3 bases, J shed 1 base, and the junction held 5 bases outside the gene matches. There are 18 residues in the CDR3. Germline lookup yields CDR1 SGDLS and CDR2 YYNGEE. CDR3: CASSGRTSGGVSYNEQFF. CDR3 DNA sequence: TGTGCCAGCAGCGGGAGGACTAGCGGGGGGGTTTCCTACAATGAGCAGTTCTTC.

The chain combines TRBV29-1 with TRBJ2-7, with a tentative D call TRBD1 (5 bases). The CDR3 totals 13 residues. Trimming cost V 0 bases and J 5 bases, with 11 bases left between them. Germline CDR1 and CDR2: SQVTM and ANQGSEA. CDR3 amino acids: CSVEEGGRDEQYF. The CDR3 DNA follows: TGCAGCGTTGAAGAGGGCGGCAGGGACGAGCAGTACTTC.

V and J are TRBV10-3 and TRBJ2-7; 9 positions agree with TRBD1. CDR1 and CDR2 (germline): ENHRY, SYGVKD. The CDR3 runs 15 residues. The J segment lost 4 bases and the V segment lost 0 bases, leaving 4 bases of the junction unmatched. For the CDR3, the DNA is TGTGCCATCAGTGAGTCTACAGGGGGCCTGTACGAGCAGTACTTC. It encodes CAISESTGGLYEQYF.

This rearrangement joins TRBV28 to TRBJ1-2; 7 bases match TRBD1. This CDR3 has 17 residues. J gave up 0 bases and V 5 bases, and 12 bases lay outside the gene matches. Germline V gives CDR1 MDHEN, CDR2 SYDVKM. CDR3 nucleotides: TGTGCCAGCAGTACCCCGACAGGGTATACAGCTAACTATGGCTACACCTTC. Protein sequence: CASSTPTGYTANYGYTF.

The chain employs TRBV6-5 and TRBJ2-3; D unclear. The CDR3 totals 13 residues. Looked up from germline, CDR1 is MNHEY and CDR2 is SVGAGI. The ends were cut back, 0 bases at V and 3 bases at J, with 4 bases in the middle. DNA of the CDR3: TGTGCCAGCAGTTACTCTGGAACAGATACGCAGTATTTT. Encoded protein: CASSYSGTDTQYF.

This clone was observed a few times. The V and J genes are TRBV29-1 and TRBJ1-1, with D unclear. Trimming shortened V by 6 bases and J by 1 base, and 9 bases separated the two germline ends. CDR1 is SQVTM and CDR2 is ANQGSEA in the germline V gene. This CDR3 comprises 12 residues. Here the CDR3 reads CSVMTGNTEAFF. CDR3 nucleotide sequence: TGCAGCGTCATGACTGGGAACACTGAAGCTTTCTTT.

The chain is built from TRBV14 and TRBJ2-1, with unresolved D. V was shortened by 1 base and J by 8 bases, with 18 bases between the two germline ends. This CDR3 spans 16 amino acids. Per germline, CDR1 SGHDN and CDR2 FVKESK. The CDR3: CASSQVFWPLSDEQFF. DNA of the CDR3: TGTGCCAGCAGCCAAGTGTTCTGGCCCCTAAGCGATGAGCAGTTCTTC.

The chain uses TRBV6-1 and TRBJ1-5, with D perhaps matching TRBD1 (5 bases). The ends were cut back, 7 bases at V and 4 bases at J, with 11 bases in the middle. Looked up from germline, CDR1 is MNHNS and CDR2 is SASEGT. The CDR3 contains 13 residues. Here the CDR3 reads CASNLEGNQPQHF. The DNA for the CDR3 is TGTGCCAGCAATCTCGAGGGGAATCAGCCCCAGCATTTT.

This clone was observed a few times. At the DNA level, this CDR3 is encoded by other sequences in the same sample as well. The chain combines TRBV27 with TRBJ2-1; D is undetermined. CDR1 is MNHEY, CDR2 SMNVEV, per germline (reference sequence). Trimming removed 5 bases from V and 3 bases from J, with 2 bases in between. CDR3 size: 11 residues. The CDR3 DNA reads TGTGCCAGCAGTCTCTACAATGAGCAGTTCTTC. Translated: CASSLYNEQFF.

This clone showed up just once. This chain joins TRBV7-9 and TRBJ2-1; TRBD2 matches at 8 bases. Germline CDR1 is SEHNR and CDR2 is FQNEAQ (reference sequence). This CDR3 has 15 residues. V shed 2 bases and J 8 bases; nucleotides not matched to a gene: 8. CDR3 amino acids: CASSLNGRAIDEQFF. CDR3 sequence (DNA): TGTGCCAGCAGCTTAAACGGGAGGGCCATAGATGAGCAGTTCTTC. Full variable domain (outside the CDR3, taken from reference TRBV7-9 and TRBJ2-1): DTGVSQNPRHKITKRGQNVTFRCDPISEHNRLYWYRQTLGQGPEFLTYFQNEAQLEKSRLLSDRFSAERPKGSFSTLEIQRTEQGDSAMYLCASSLNGRAIDEQFFGPGTRLTVL.

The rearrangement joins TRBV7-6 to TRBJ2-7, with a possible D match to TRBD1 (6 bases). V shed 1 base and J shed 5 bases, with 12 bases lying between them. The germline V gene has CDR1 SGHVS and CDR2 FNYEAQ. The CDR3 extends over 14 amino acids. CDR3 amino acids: CASSLDQGMNEQYF. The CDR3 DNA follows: TGTGCCAGCAGCTTAGATCAGGGGATGAACGAGCAGTACTTC.

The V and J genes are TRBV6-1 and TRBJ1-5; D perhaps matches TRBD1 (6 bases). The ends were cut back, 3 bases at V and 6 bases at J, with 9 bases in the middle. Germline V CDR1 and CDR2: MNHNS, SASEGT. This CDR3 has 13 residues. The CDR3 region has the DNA TGTGCCAGCAGTGATACAGGGCTTCAGCCCCAGCATTTT. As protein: CASSDTGLQPQHF.

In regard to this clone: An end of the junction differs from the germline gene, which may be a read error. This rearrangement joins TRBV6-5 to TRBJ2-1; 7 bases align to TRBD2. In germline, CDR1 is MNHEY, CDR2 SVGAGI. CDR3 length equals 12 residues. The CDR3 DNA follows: TGTGCCAGCGGTAGCGGGCTCAATGGGCAGTTCTTC. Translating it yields CASGSGLNGQFF.

In DNA, the CDR3 is TGTGCCAGCAGTCCAATAGACTCCGCCACAGATACGCAGTATTTT. Its protein product is CASSPIDSATDTQYF. The rearrangement links TRBV7-3 to TRBJ2-3, with D uncertain. The CDR3 has 15 residues. The germline V gene encodes CDR1 SGHTA and CDR2 FQGTGA. With 6 bases removed from V and 2 bases from J, the gap between germline ends came to 15 bases.

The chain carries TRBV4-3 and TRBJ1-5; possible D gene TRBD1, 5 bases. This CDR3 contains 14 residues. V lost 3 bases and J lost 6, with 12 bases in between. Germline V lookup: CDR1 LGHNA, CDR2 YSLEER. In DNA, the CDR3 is TGCGCCAGCAGCCATGACCGGGGGGGTCAGCCCCAGCATTTT. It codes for CASSHDRGGQPQHF.

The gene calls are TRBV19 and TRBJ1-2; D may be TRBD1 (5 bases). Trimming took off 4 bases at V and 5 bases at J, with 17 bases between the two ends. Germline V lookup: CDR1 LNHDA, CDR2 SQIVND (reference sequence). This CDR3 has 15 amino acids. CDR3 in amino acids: CASSTMETDLYGYTF. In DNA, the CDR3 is TGTGCCAGTAGTACAATGGAGACAGATTTATATGGCTACACCTTC.

The CDR3 DNA sequence: TGTGCCAGCACCGGGACTAGCGGATACGAGCAGTACTTC. It yields the protein CASTGTSGYEQYF. The V gene is TRBV6-1, the J gene TRBJ2-7; 11 bases match TRBD2. The CDR3 has 13 amino acids. J was trimmed by 4 bases and V by 7 bases; bases with no gene match: 3. Per the germline V gene, CDR1 is MNHNS and CDR2 is SASEGT.